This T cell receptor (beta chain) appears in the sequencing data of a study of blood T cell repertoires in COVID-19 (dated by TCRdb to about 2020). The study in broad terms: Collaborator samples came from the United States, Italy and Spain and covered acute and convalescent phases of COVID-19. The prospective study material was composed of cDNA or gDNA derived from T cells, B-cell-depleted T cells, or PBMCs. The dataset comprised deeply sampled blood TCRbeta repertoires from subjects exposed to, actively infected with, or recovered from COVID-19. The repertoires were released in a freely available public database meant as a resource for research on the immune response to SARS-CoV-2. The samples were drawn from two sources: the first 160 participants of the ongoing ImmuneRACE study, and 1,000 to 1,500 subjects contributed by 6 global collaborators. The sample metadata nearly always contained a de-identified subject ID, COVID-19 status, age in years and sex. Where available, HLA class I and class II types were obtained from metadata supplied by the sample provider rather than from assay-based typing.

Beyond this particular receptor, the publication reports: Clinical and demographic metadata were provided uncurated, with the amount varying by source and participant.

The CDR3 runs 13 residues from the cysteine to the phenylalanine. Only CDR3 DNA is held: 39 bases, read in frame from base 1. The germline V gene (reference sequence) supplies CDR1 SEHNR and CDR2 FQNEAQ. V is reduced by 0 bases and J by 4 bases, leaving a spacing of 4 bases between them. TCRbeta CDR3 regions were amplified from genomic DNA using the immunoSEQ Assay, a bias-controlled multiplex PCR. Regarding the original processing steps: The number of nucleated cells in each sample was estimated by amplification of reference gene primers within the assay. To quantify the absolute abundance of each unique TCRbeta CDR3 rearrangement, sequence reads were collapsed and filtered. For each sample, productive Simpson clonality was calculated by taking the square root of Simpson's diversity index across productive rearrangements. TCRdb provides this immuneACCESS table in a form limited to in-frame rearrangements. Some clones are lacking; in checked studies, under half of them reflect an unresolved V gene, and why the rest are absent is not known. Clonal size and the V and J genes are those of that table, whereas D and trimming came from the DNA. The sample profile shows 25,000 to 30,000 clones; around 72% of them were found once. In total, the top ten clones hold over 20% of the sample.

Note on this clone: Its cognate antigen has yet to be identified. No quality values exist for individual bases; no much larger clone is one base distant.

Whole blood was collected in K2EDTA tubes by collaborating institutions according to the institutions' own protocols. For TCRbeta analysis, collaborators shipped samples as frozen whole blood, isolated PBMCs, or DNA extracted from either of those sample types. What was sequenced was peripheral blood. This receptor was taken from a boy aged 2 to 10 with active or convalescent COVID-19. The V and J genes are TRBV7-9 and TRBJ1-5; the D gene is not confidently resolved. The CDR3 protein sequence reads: CASSLAYNQPQHF. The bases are TGTGCCAGCAGCTTAGCGTATAATCAGCCCCAGCATTTT.